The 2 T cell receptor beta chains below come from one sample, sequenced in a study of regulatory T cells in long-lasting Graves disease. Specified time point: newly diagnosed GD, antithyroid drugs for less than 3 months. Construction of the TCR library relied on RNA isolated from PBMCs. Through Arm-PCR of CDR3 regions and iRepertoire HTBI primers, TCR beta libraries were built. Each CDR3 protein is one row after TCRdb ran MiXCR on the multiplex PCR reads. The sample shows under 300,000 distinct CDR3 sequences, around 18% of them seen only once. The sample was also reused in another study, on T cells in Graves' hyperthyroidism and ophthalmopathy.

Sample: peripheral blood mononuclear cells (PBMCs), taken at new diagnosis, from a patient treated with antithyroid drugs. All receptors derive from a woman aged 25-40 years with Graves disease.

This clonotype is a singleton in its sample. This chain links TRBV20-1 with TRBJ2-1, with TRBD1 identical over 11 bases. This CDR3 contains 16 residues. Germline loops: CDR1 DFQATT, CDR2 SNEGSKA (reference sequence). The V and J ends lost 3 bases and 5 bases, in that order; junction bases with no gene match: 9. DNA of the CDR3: TGCAGTGCTAGCCCCGCGGGGGGACAGGGGGACAATGAGCAGTTCTTC. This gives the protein CSASPAGGQGDNEQFF.

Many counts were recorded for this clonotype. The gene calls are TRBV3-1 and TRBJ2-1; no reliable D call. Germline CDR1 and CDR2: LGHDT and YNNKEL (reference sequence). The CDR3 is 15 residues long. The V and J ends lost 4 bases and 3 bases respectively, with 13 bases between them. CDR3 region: CASSPRRPLYNEQFF. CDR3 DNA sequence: TGTGCCAGCAGCCCCAGGCGACCCCTCTACAATGAGCAGTTCTTC.